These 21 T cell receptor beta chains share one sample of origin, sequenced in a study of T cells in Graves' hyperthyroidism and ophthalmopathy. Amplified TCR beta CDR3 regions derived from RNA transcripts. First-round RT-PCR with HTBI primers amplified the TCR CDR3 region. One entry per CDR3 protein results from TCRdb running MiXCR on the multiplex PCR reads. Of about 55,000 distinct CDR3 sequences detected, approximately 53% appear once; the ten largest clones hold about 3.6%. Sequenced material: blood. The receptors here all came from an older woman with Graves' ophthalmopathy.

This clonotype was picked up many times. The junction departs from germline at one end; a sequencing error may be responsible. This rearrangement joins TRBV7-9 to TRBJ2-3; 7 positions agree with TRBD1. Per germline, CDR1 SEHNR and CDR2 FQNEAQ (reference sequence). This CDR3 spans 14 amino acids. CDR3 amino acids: CAGSRDSSTDTQYF. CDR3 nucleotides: TGTGCCGGCAGCCGGGACAGTTCCACAGATACGCAGTATTTT.

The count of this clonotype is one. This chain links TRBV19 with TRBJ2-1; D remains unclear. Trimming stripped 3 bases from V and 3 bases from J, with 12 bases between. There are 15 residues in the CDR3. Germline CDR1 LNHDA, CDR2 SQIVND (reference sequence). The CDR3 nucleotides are TGTGCCAGTAGTATGTATGGGAAACTCTACAATGAGCAGTTCTTC. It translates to CASSMYGKLYNEQFF.

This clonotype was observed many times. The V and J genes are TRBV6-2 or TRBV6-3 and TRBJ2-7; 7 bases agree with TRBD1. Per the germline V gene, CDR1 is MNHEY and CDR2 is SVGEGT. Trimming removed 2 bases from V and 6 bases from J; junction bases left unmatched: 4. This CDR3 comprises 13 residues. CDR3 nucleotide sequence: TGTGCCAGCAGTTACAGGGGGCTAGCCGAGCAGTACTTC. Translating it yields CASSYRGLAEQYF.

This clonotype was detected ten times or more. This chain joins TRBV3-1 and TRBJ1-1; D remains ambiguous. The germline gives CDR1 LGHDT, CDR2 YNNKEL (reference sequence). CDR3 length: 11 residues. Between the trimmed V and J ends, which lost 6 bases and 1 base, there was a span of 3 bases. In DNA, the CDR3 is TGTGCCAGCAGAAAGAACACTGAAGCTTTCTTT. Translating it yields CASRKNTEAFF.

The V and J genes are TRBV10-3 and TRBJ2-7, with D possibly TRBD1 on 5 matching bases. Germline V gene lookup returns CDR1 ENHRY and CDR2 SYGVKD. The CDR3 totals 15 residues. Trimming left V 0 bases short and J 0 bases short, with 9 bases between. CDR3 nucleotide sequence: TGTGCCATCAGTGAGTCATACAGGAGCTCCTACGAGCAGTACTTC. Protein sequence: CAISESYRSSYEQYF.

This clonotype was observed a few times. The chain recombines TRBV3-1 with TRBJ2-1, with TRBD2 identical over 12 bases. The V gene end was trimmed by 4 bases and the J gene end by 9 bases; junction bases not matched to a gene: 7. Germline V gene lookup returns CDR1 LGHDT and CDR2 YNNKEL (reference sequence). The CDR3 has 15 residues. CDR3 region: CASSLSSGGAVEQFF. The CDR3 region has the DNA TGTGCCAGCAGCCTCTCTAGCGGGGGGGCGGTTGAGCAGTTCTTC.

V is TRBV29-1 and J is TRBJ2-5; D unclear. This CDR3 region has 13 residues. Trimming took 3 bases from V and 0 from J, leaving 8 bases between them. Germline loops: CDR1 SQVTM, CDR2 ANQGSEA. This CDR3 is CSVDPRDQETQYF. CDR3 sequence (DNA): TGCAGCGTTGATCCGCGTGACCAAGAGACCCAGTACTTC.

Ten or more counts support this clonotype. CDR3 nucleotide sequence: TGTGCCAGCAGCGTAGAAGAAGGAGGGGGTCGGACAGATACGCAGTATTTT. Translated, it gives CASSVEEGGGRTDTQYF. This chain connects TRBV9 to TRBJ2-3, with D perhaps given as TRBD1 or TRBD2 (6 bases each). The V end was cut by 0 bases, the J end by 3 bases, with 17 bases between. CDR3 length equals 17 residues. Germline V CDR1 and CDR2: SGDLS, YYNGEE.

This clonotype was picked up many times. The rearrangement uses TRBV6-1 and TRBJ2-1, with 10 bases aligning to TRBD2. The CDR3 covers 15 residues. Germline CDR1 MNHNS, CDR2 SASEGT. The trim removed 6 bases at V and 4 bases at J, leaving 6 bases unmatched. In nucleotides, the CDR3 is TGTGCCAGCAGGACCCTAGCGGGAGATTACAATGAGCAGTTCTTC. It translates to CASRTLAGDYNEQFF.

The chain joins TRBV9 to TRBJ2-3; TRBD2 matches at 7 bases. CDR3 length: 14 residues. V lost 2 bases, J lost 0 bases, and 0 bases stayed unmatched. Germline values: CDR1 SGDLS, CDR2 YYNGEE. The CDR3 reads CASSVSGSTDTQYF. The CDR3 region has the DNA TGTGCCAGCAGCGTTAGCGGGAGCACAGATACGCAGTATTTT.

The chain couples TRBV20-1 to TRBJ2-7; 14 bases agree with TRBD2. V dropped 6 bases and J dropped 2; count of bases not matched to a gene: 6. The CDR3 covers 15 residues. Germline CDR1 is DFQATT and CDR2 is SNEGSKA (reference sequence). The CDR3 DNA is TGCAGTGCCAGGGGACTAGCGGGGGTCACCTACGAGCAGTACTTC. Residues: CSARGLAGVTYEQYF.

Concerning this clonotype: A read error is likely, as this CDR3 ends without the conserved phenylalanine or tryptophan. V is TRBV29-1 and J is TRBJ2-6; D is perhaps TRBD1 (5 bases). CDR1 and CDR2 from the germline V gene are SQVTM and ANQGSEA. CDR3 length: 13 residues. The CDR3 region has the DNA TGCACCGTCGACGGTCCTGGGGCCAACGCCCTGACTCTC. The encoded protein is CTVDGPGANALTL.

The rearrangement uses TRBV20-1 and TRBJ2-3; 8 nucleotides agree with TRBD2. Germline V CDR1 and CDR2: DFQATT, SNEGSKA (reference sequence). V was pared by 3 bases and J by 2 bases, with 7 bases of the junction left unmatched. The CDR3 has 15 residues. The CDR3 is CSASGVAGHTDTQYF. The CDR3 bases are TGCAGTGCTAGTGGGGTAGCGGGACACACAGATACGCAGTATTTT.

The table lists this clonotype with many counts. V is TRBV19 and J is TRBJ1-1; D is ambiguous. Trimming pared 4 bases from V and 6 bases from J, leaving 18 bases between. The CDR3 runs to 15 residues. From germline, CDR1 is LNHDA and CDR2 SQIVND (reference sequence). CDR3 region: CASSTRRESLAEAFF. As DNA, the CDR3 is TGTGCCAGTAGTACCCGTAGGGAGTCCCTAGCTGAAGCTTTCTTT.

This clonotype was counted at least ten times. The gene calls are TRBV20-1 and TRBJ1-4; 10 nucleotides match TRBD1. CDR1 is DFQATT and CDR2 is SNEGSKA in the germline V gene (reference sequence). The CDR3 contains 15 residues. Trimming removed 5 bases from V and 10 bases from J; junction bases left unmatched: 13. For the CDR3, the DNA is TGCAGTGCTCCCTACCCGACAGGGGGCGTAGGAAAACTGTTTTTT. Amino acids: CSAPYPTGGVGKLFF.

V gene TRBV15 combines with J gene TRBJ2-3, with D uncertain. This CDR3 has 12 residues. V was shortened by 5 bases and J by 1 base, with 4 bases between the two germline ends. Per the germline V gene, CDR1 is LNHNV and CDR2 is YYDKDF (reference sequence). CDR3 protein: CATSGGTDTQYF. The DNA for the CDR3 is TGTGCCACCAGCGGGGGCACAGATACGCAGTATTTT.

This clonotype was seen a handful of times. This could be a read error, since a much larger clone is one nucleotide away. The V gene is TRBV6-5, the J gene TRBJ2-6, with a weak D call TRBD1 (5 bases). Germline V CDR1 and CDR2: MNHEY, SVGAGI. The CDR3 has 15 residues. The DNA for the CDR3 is TGTGCCAGCAGTTACTCGGGGATAGGGGCCAACGGCCTGACTTTC. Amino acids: CASSYSGIGANGLTF.

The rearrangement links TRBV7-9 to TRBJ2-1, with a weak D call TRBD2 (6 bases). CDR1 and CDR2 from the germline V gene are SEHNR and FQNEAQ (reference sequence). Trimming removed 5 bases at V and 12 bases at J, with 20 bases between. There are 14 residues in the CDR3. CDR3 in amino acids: CASSLDGSTDTQFF. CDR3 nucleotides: TGTGCCAGCAGCCTGGACGGGAGCACAGATACGCAGTTCTTC.

CDR3 DNA: TGCAGCGTTGTGGTGCGGGAGGGGCTGGGTGGCTACACCTTC. Translating gives CSVVVREGLGGYTF. The V gene is TRBV29-1, the J gene TRBJ1-2; maybe TRBD1 (5 bases). The CDR3 length is 14 residues. With 4 bases removed from V and 7 bases from J, the gap between germline ends came to 19 bases. Germline V gene data show CDR1 as SQVTM and CDR2 as ANQGSEA.

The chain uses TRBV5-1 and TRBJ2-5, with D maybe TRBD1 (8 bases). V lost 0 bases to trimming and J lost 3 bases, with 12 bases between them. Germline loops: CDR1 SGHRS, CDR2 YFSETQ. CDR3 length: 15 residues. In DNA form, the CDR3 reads TGCGCCAGCAGCTTGGACAGGGGGGGAAAAGAGACCCAGTACTTC. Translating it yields CASSLDRGGKETQYF.

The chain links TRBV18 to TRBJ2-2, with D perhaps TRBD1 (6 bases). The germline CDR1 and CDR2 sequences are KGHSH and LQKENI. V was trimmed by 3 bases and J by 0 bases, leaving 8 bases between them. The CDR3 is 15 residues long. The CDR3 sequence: CASSPGTPNTGELFF. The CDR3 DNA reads TGTGCCAGCTCACCCGGGACACCGAACACCGGGGAGCTGTTTTTT. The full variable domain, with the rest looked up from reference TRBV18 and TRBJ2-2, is NAGVMQNPRHLVRRRGQEARLRCSPMKGHSHVYWYRQLPEEGLKFMVYLQKENIIDESGMPKERFSAEFPKEGPSILRIQQVVRGDSAAYFCASSPGTPNTGELFFGEGSRLTVL.